In this sample, the clone carrying this T cell receptor (beta chain) turned up a few times. Its antigen is not identified. Described treatment: around 19 received Ad26.COV2.S at low or high dose, single or two shots; five or six received placebo; per-sample allocation not given. Each sample was drawn 63 days after the first injection (of vaccine or placebo). Expression of Wuhan-strain SARS-CoV-2 spike came from the Ad26 vector that formed the vaccine. Clones were sequenced by immunoSEQ multiplex PCR, and TCRdb holds only the in-frame ones, with some missing. The sample carries 360,000 or so clones, over 75% recorded once. This sample stems from a study of Ad26.COV2.S vaccination and SARS-CoV-2 variants. About the research overall: Donor got 5x10^10 or 1x10^11 viral particles of Ad26.COV2.S. Findings and limits, study-wide: The analyses of TCR breadth and depth may have understated the size of total T cell responses. Placebo recipients and vaccine recipients were similar in non-spike TCR breadth.

This TCR was recovered from a person between 18 and 60 years old who received the Ad26.COV2.S COVID-19 vaccine or a placebo. The source material was peripheral blood, sampled in a trial of Ad26.COV2.S vaccine versus placebo.

The CDR3 protein is CASSHGGGNTKNIQYF. The CDR3 DNA follows: TGCGCCAGCAGCCACGGCGGGGGGAATACCAAAAACATTCAGTACTTC. The chain employs TRBV4-1 and TRBJ2-4; TRBD2 aligns across 8 bases. The CDR3 is made up of 16 amino acids. Germline V gives CDR1 MGHRA, CDR2 YSYEKL. V lost 3 bases to trimming and J lost 2 bases; unmatched junction nucleotides: 6.